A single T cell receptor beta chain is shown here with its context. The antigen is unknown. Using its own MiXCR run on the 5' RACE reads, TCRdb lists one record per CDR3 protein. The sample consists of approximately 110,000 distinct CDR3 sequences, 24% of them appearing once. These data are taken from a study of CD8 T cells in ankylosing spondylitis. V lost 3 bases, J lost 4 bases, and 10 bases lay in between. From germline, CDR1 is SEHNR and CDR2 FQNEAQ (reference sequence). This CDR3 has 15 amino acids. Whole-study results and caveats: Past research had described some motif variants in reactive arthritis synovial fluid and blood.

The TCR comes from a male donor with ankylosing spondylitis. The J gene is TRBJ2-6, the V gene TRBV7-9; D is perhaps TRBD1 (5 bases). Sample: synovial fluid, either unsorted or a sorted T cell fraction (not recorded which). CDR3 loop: CASSFQGRGANVLTF. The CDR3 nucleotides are TGTGCCAGCAGCTTCCAGGGCCGCGGGGCCAACGTCCTGACTTTC.